This is a list of T cell receptor beta chains from one sample in a study of T cells in Graves' hyperthyroidism and ophthalmopathy. Via MiXCR, TCRdb re-called the multiplex PCR reads, giving one row per CDR3 protein. The sample has under 500,000 distinct CDR3 sequences, around 15% seen once. The sequencing sample was made of blood. All receptors derive from a man aged 45-65 years with Graves' ophthalmopathy. CDR3s include the opening cysteine and the closing phenylalanine or tryptophan. A D gene is named only where the DNA matches it firmly. Expanded clones get a size class; other rows say once, few or many, or leave the size out.

cdr3_length,clone_size,j_call,v_call,d_call,cdr3_aa,cdr3_nt
15,many,TRBJ2-7,TRBV5-1,.,CASSDGTSSLGEQYF,TGCGCCAGCAGCGACGGGACCTCCAGTCTGGGGGAGCAGTACTTC
15,.,TRBJ2-7,TRBV5-4,TRBD1,CASIPGQENGYEQYF,TGTGCCAGCATCCCGGGACAGGAAAACGGGTACGAGCAGTACTTC
14,.,TRBJ2-7,TRBV6-1,TRBD2,CASSSSGSTYEQYF,TGTGCCAGCAGTTCCAGCGGGAGCACGTACGAGCAGTACTTC
18,many,TRBJ1-2,TRBV5-1,.,CASSLYGDESGTVYGYTF,TGCGCCAGCAGCTTGTATGGCGACGAGTCCGGGACGGTCTATGGCTACACCTTC
13,few,TRBJ2-2,TRBV20-1,.,CSVPTGNTGELFF,TGCAGTGTTCCTACGGGGAACACCGGGGAGCTGTTTTTT
14,many,TRBJ1-1,TRBV7-8,.,CASSARQVNTEAFF,TGTGCCAGCAGCGCAAGACAGGTGAACACTGAAGCTTTCTTT
13,many,TRBJ2-5,TRBV3-1,.,CASSQGSGETQYF,TGTGCCAGCAGCCAAGGGTCCGGGGAGACCCAGTACTTC
14,.,TRBJ2-2,TRBV5-1,.,CASKWTANTGELFF,TGCGCCAGCAAATGGACAGCGAACACCGGGGAGCTGTTTTTT
13,many,TRBJ2-7,TRBV28,TRBD1,CASSLTGVHEQYF,TGTGCCAGCAGTTTAACAGGGGTCCACGAGCAGTACTTC
13,.,TRBJ1-1,TRBV30,TRBD1,CAWDRDRGTEAFF,TGTGCCTGGGACCGGGACAGGGGAACTGAAGCTTTCTTT
13,many,TRBJ1-2,TRBV18,.,CASSPSESYGYTF,TGTGCCAGCTCACCTTCGGAGTCCTATGGCTACACCTTC
16,few,TRBJ1-6,TRBV5-1,TRBD1,CASSSKTGGSNSPLHF,TGCGCCAGCAGCTCCAAGACAGGGGGGAGTAATTCACCCCTCCACTTT
12,few,TRBJ2-6,TRBV5-1,.,CASSFEQASLTF,TGCGCCAGCAGTTTCGAGCAGGCTTCGCTGACTTTC
18,.,TRBJ2-1,TRBV6-9,TRBD2,CASSYRTSGKVSYNEQFF,TGTGCCAGCAGTTACAGGACTAGCGGGAAGGTATCCTACAATGAGCAGTTCTTC
16,few,TRBJ2-1,TRBV19,.,CASSIDPPRPDGEQFF,TGTGCCAGTAGTATAGATCCGCCCCGCCCGGATGGCGAGCAGTTCTTC
18,once,TRBJ2-6,TRBV5-1,TRBD2,CASRLTSGRASGANVLTF,TGCGCCAGCCGATTGACTAGCGGGAGGGCCTCCGGGGCCAACGTCCTGACTTTC
17,many,TRBJ2-7,TRBV5-1,TRBD2,CASSWGSGSGSSYEQYF,TGCGCCAGCAGCTGGGGTAGCGGGAGTGGAAGCTCCTACGAGCAGTACTTC
16,.,TRBJ2-5,TRBV15,.,CATSRDLGVRGETQYF,TGTGCCACCAGCAGAGATCTTGGAGTCCGAGGGGAGACCCAGTACTTC
14,many,TRBJ2-5,TRBV30,TRBD2,CAWSVLAGTETQYF,TGTGCCTGGAGTGTCCTAGCGGGAACTGAGACCCAGTACTTC
16,few,TRBJ2-5,TRBV6-1,.,CASSPYWVAGQETQYF,TGTGCCAGCAGTCCGTATTGGGTCGCGGGACAAGAGACCCAGTACTTC
16,many,TRBJ2-3,TRBV5-1,TRBD2,CASSLEGLAFTDTQYF,TGCGCCAGCAGCTTGGAGGGACTAGCCTTCACAGATACGCAGTATTTT
15,many,TRBJ2-7,TRBV7-3,.,CASSLIPGEAYEQYF,TGTGCCAGCAGCTTAATCCCGGGAGAAGCGTACGAGCAGTACTTC
16,.,TRBJ2-1,TRBV7-9,.,CASSPPTGPHYNEQFF,TGTGCCAGCAGCCCCCCTACAGGGCCCCACTACAATGAGCAGTTCTTC
14,.,TRBJ2-1,TRBV7-2,TRBD2,CASSSGLAAIAPFF,TGTGCCAGCAGCTCGGGACTAGCGGCTATTGCCCCGTTCTTC
13,many,TRBJ1-1,TRBV20-1,.,CSARNRVRATAFF,TGCAGTGCGAGAAATCGTGTACGGGCCACAGCTTTCTTT
12,many,TRBJ2-7,TRBV10-1,.,CASSDQDYEQYF,TGCGCCAGCAGTGACCAGGACTACGAGCAGTACTTC
14,many,TRBJ1-2,TRBV7-9,.,CASNPPAGNYGYTF,TGTGCCAGCAATCCTCCGGCGGGGAACTATGGCTACACCTTC
16,.,TRBJ1-5,TRBV5-6,.,CASSYGPMNSNQPQHF,TGTGCCAGCAGCTATGGACCGATGAATAGCAATCAGCCCCAGCATTTT
15,many,TRBJ1-6,TRBV2,TRBD1,CASSDRQGVGSPLHF,TGTGCCAGCAGTGATAGACAGGGGGTAGGTTCACCCCTCCACTTT
15,.,TRBJ2-6,TRBV10-3,.,CAISVGGSGANVLTF,TGTGCCATCAGTGTAGGTGGCTCTGGGGCCAACGTCCTGACTTTC
13,many,TRBJ2-7,TRBV3-1,.,CASSQTGSYEQYF,TGTGCCAGCAGCCAAACGGGCAGCTACGAGCAGTACTTC
14,many,TRBJ2-5,TRBV3-1,.,CASSQDDTAKAQYF,TGTGCCAGCAGCCAAGATGACACCGCCAAGGCCCAGTACTTC
16,many,TRBJ2-7,TRBV7-9,TRBD1,CASSLPPGQGSYEQYF,TGTGCCAGCAGCTTACCGCCTGGACAGGGCTCCTACGAGCAGTACTTC
12,.,TRBJ2-7,TRBV6-9,.,CASSYPESEQYF,TGTGCCAGCAGTTACCCCGAGTCCGAGCAGTACTTC
13,few,TRBJ1-4,TRBV30,TRBD1,CAWSRQGAKKLFF,TGTGCCTGGAGTAGACAGGGGGCTAAGAAACTGTTTTTT
17,many,TRBJ2-3,TRBV6-1,.,CASSEGGLGGGTDTQYF,TGTGCCAGCAGTGAAGGAGGATTGGGAGGCGGGACAGATACGCAGTATTTT
15,many,TRBJ1-4,TRBV11-2,.,CASSLSGTSGEKLFF,TGTGCCAGCAGCTTATCCGGGACCTCGGGTGAAAAACTGTTTTTT
13,few,TRBJ2-1,TRBV5-8,.,CASSQGRVYGQFF,TGTGCCAGCAGCCAAGGTCGGGTGTATGGGCAGTTCTTC
19,.,TRBJ2-5,TRBV13,TRBD2,CASSSRGGIAEDLHETQYF,TGTGCCAGCAGCTCCCGCGGGGGGATAGCGGAAGACCTTCATGAGACCCAGTACTTC